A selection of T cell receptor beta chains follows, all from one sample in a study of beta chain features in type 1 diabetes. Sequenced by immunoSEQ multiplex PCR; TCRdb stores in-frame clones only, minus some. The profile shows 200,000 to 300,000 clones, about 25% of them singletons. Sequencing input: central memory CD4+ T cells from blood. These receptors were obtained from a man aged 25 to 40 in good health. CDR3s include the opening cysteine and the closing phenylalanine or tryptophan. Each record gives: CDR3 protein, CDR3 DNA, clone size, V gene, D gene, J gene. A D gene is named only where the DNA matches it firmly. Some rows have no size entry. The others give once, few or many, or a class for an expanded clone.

CSVVRQGSRDTQYF	TGCAGCGTTGTGAGACAGGGGTCCCGGGATACGCAGTATTTT	few	TRBV29-1	TRBD1	TRBJ2-3
CASSLSGSSYNEQFF	TGTGCCAGCAGCTTGTCAGGCAGCTCCTACAATGAGCAGTTCTTC	few	TRBV5-6	-	TRBJ2-1
CACRQGQGYTF	TGTGCCTGCCGACAGGGGCAAGGCTACACCTTC	once	TRBV30	TRBD1	TRBJ1-2
CASMRGNTQYF	TGTGCCAGCATGAGAGGGAATACGCAGTATTTT	-	TRBV2	-	TRBJ2-3
CASRDNSYEQYF	TGTGCCAGCAGAGACAATTCCTACGAGCAGTACTTC	-	TRBV14	-	TRBJ2-7
CSVGGISNEQFF	TGCAGCGTTGGAGGGATCTCTAATGAGCAGTTCTTC	-	TRBV29-1	-	TRBJ2-1
CASSRQGQWGTEAFF	TGTGCCAGCAGTAGACAGGGACAATGGGGCACTGAAGCTTTCTTT	many	TRBV6-1	TRBD1	TRBJ1-1
CASSETLSGRETQYF	TGTGCCAGCAGCGAAACTCTTAGCGGGAGAGAGACCCAGTACTTC	-	TRBV6-6	TRBD2	TRBJ2-5
CASSVSGVLDEQYF	TGTGCCAGCAGCGTATCAGGGGTTCTCGACGAGCAGTACTTC	-	TRBV9	-	TRBJ2-7
CASSDSLAVSYEQYF	TGTGCCAGCAGCGACAGTCTAGCGGTCTCCTACGAGCAGTACTTC	-	TRBV6-5	TRBD2	TRBJ2-7
CASSPWAGMNTEAFF	TGTGCCAGCAGCCCTTGGGCAGGGATGAACACTGAAGCTTTCTTT	-	TRBV7-8	-	TRBJ1-1
CASSTRNGAYGYTF	TGTGCCAGCAGTACCCGTAACGGCGCCTATGGCTACACCTTC	-	TRBV27	-	TRBJ1-2
CASSELDRGTYEQYF	TGTGCCAGCAGTGAATTGGACAGGGGGACCTACGAGCAGTACTTC	few	TRBV25-1	TRBD1	TRBJ2-7
CASSLLAGALYEQYF	TGTGCCAGCAGCTTATTGGCGGGGGCCCTCTACGAGCAGTACTTC	-	TRBV7-2	-	TRBJ2-7
CASSRQGKPQHF	TGTGCCAGCAGCAGGCAGGGTAAGCCCCAGCATTTT	few	TRBV5-6	-	TRBJ1-5
CASSQEGAGASIQYF	TGTGCCAGCAGCCAAGAAGGTGCAGGAGCGAGCATTCAGTACTTC	-	TRBV14	-	TRBJ2-4
CASMGAARKGFF	TGTGCCAGCATGGGAGCAGCCAGGAAGGGTTTCTTT	-	TRBV28	-	TRBJ1-1
CASSLGAGGSYNEQFF	TGTGCCAGCAGCTTAGGGGCGGGAGGCTCCTACAATGAGCAGTTCTTC	-	TRBV7-6	TRBD2	TRBJ2-1
CAIESGGAGTDTQYF	TGTGCCATCGAGAGCGGGGGGGCGGGCACAGATACGCAGTATTTT	-	TRBV10-3	TRBD2	TRBJ2-3
CAWSDPGLGSGELFF	TGTGCCTGGAGCGACCCGGGCCTAGGGTCCGGGGAGCTGTTTTTT	-	TRBV30	-	TRBJ2-2
CASRDRGPEQYF	TGTGCCAGCCGGGACAGGGGGCCCGAGCAGTACTTC	-	TRBV28	TRBD1	TRBJ2-7
CSAGQANTGELFF	TGCAGCGCGGGGCAAGCGAACACCGGGGAGCTGTTTTTT	few	TRBV29-1	-	TRBJ2-2
CSVLTWGEGPDTQYF	TGCAGCGTCCTCACATGGGGGGAGGGCCCAGATACGCAGTATTTT	few	TRBV29-1	TRBD2	TRBJ2-3
CASSVQGGKSPLHF	TGTGCCAGCAGTGTACAAGGGGGAAAATCACCCCTCCACTTT	-	TRBV2	-	TRBJ1-6
CASSHGIGRGIEQFF	TGCGCCAGCAGCCACGGTATCGGGAGAGGAATTGAGCAGTTCTTC	-	TRBV4-3	-	TRBJ2-1
CASSLIIGQGRYEQYF	TGTGCCAGCAGCTTAATTATAGGACAGGGAAGGTACGAGCAGTACTTC	-	TRBV7-8	TRBD1	TRBJ2-7
CASSSFNEQFF	TGTGCCAGCAGCTCATTCAATGAGCAGTTCTTC	few	TRBV11-2	-	TRBJ2-1
CASRPRLYVNTEAFF	TGTGCCAGCAGGCCACGGTTATACGTGAACACTGAAGCTTTCTTT	many	TRBV7-9	-	TRBJ1-1
CASRASAGELFF	TGTGCCAGCAGGGCTAGCGCCGGGGAGCTGTTTTTT	-	TRBV9	-	TRBJ2-2
CAWSGQGGTGELFF	TGTGCCTGGAGTGGACAGGGAGGGACCGGGGAGCTGTTTTTT	-	TRBV30	-	TRBJ2-2
CASSPDFARGSYNEQFF	TGTGCCAGCAGCCCTGACTTCGCGCGGGGTTCCTACAATGAGCAGTTCTTC	many	TRBV6-7	-	TRBJ2-1
CATSREADRSNTGELFF	TGTGCCACCAGCAGAGAAGCGGACCGTTCGAACACCGGGGAGCTGTTTTTT	few	TRBV15	-	TRBJ2-2
CAPLPRGSYEQYF	TGTGCCCCCCTACCCCGGGGGTCCTACGAGCAGTACTTC	-	TRBV7-4	-	TRBJ2-7
CATMAGTGRFLF	TGTGCCACCATGGCCGGGACAGGCCGGTTCCTCTTC	few	TRBV6-6	TRBD1	TRBJ1-2
CSVAMDRRLEQYF	TGCAGCGTCGCGATGGACAGGCGTTTAGAGCAGTACTTC	few	TRBV29-1	TRBD1	TRBJ2-7
CASSSTGGSIEQFF	TGCGCCAGCAGCTCGACAGGGGGTTCGATTGAGCAGTTCTTC	-	TRBV5-1	TRBD1	TRBJ2-1
CASSMVTLTGGGQPQHF	TGCGCCAGCTCCATGGTTACCTTGACAGGGGGCGGTCAGCCCCAGCATTTT	-	TRBV4-1	TRBD1	TRBJ1-5
CASSDGITDTQYF	TGCGCCAGCAGCGACGGGATCACAGATACGCAGTATTTT	few	TRBV5-1	-	TRBJ2-3
CASSSGPQETQYF	TGTGCCAGCAGCTCGGGACCACAAGAGACCCAGTACTTC	-	TRBV9	-	TRBJ2-5
CASSLVNRYNEQFF	TGTGCCAGCAGCTTAGTTAATAGGTACAATGAGCAGTTCTTC	-	TRBV7-8	-	TRBJ2-1